This paragraph reports one T cell receptor (beta chain). Each participant's cohort was designated according to participant-reported clinical history. Individuals in the exposed group had encountered a COVID-19 case within 2 weeks preceding study entry. Study processing details: Estimation of nucleated cell counts relied on the amplification of reference gene primers. TCRdb's table, derived via immunoSEQ multiplex PCR, lists solely in-frame clones and lacks some. V and J calls and clone size are given by that table; D and trimming were obtained from the DNA. The sample lists under 250,000 clones; about 87% were seen once. The data originate from a study of blood T cell repertoires in COVID-19. Across the study: Sites across the United States, Italy and Spain contributed samples from acute and convalescent COVID-19.

Between the trimmed V and J ends, which lost 5 bases and 7 bases, there was a span of 12 bases. Germline V gene sequence: CDR1 SGHAT, CDR2 FQNNGV. The CDR3 has 13 amino acids. The TCR was taken from a woman aged 25 to 39 who had been exposed to COVID-19. Input material: PBMCs or T cells enriched from blood (not recorded which). The V gene is TRBV11-2, the J gene TRBJ2-1; D call uncertain. The CDR3 loop reads CASSPVPRNEQFF. CDR3 bases: TGTGCCAGCAGCCCGGTACCGCGTAATGAGCAGTTCTTC.